The T cell receptor beta chain under discussion was sequenced for a study of cytomegalovirus exposure and HLA in healthy donors. General observations from the study: From TCR beta sequences, most subjects' HLA-A and HLA-B alleles were reportedly predicted accurately.

CDR1 is MDHEN, CDR2 SYDVKM, per germline. Trimming took 5 bases from V and 2 from J, leaving 13 bases between them. CDR3 length: 14 residues. Vbeta (60) and Jbeta (13) primers were used in the PCR. Clones were read by immunoSEQ multiplex PCR, and TCRdb kept only the in-frame ones, dropping some. The sample shows 150,000 to 200,000 clones, about three quarters of them seen only once. As to this clone: Antigen specificity is unknown.

The rearrangement links TRBV28 to TRBJ2-7; D possibly corresponds to TRBD2 (6 bases). This sequence originates from a female donor in good health and CMV-seronegative. The sample comprised PBMCs. CDR3 protein: CASSRGLQPYEQYF. The CDR3 DNA reads TGTGCCAGCAGTCGGGGACTTCAGCCCTACGAGCAGTACTTC.